What follows are 20 T cell receptor beta chains derived from one specimen sequenced in a study of T cells in women clearing cervical HPV infection. This table comes from immunoSEQ multiplex PCR, and its TCRdb copy is limited to in-frame clones, with some not included. The sample's table shows tens of thousands of clones. The sample taken for sequencing was blood buffy coat. The receptors come from a woman aged 18-70 years with a cervical HPV16 infection that either progressed to CIN3+ or cleared (not recorded which).

Remarks on this clone: The CDR3 end is not reached by the read, which stops 3 residues before it; the germline J gene fills it in. This sequence joins TRBV18 and TRBJ1-2; D is unresolved. CDR1 is KGHSH, CDR2 LQKENI, per germline. This CDR3 is built from 15 residues. Trimming left V 1 base short and J 4 bases short, with 13 bases between. CDR3 DNA (partial): TGTGCCAGCTCACCACTAGTAAAAGATCTCTATGGC. Its protein is CASSPLVKDLYG. The CDR3 in full is CASSPLVKDLYGYTF.

A word on this clone: Coverage ceases 3 residues before the CDR3 finishes, and the germline J gene fills in the end. The chain combines TRBV29-1 with TRBJ2-7; 10 bases fit TRBD1. CDR3 length equals 12 residues. V dropped 6 bases and J dropped 4; count of bases not matched to a gene: 3. Germline CDR1 SQVTM, CDR2 ANQGSEA. CDR3 DNA (partial): TGCAGCGTGGGGGACAGGGGTTACGAG. It is translated as CSVGDRGYE. The full CDR3 is CSVGDRGYEQYF.

Of note for this clone: Read data end 3 residues before the CDR3 end; the end is taken from the germline J gene. This chain links TRBV20-1 with TRBJ2-7; TRBD2 matches 11 bases. This CDR3 is built from 16 residues. Germline CDR1 DFQATT, CDR2 SNEGSKA (reference sequence). J lost 4 bases, V lost 2 bases, and 10 bases had no gene match. The covered CDR3 bases are TGCAGTGCTAGATCTAACGTAGCGGGAGGGGTTTACGAG. Amino acid sequence: CSARSNVAGGVYE. The complete CDR3 reads CSARSNVAGGVYEQYF.

Comments on this clone: The read comes to an end 3 residues before the CDR3 does, leaving the germline J gene to fill in the end. The chain employs TRBV2 and TRBJ2-7; 9 bases agree with TRBD1. Germline V gene data show CDR1 as SNHLY and CDR2 as FYNNEI. With V trimmed by 6 bases and J by 6 bases, 3 bases remained unmatched. The CDR3 spans 12 residues. This CDR3 is CASRQGAGEQYF. The covered CDR3 bases are TGTGCCAGCAGACAGGGGGCCGGCGAG.

In regard to this clone: With the read ending 3 residues before the CDR3 end, the germline J gene is used to fill in that end. The rearrangement joins TRBV29-1 to TRBJ2-1, with 13 bases that match TRBD2. This CDR3 comprises 18 residues. Per germline, CDR1 SQVTM and CDR2 ANQGSEA. J lost 0 bases, V lost 5 bases, and 10 bases had no gene match. Partial CDR3 DNA: TGCAGCGTTAGGGGACTAGCGGGAACTAGGAGCTCCTACAATGAG. It encodes CSVRGLAGTRSSYNE. The full CDR3 sequence reads CSVRGLAGTRSSYNEQFF.

Of note for this clone: The read finishes 3 residues shy of the CDR3 end, and the germline J gene is used to complete it. The rearrangement joins TRBV18 to TRBJ1-1; D may be TRBD1 (6 bases). The CDR3 is 13 residues long. The ends were cut back, 4 bases at V and 3 bases at J, with 9 bases in the middle. Germline CDR1 and CDR2: KGHSH and LQKENI. CDR3 in amino acids: CASSLRTDTEAFF. The DNA read from the CDR3 is TGTGCCAGCTCACTCAGGACAGACACTGAA.

Comments on this clone: Read data end 3 residues before the CDR3 end; the end is taken from the germline J gene. The chain recombines TRBV20-1 with TRBJ2-1; D uncertain. The V and J ends lost 1 base and 6 bases respectively, with 19 bases between them. Germline loops: CDR1 DFQATT, CDR2 SNEGSKA (reference sequence). There are 16 residues in the CDR3. The CDR3: CSARGWRIRIGNEQFF. CDR3 DNA, as far as it was read: TGCAGTGCTAGAGGGTGGCGTATCAGGATCGGCAATGAG.

A note on this clone: The read stops 3 residues short of the end of the CDR3; the missing end is completed from the germline J gene. This chain connects TRBV18 to TRBJ2-4; D perhaps matches TRBD1 (6 bases). V lost 3 bases and J lost 3, with 15 bases in between. Per the germline V gene, CDR1 is KGHSH and CDR2 is LQKENI. This CDR3 has 16 amino acids. The CDR3 region is CASSPYRVRNKNIQYF. The CDR3 DNA, read in part, is TGTGCCAGCTCACCTTACAGGGTACGGAACAAAAACATT.

Note on this clone: The sequenced fragment ends 3 residues before the CDR3 boundary, so the rest is inferred from the germline J gene. This sequence joins TRBV5-4 and TRBJ1-6, with D unresolved. In germline, CDR1 is SGHNT, CDR2 YYREEE (reference sequence). V lost 1 base to trimming and J lost 4 bases, with 9 bases between them. The CDR3 totals 15 residues. The CDR3 region is CASSLQTGYNSPLHF. The CDR3 DNA, read in part, is TGTGCCAGCAGCTTGCAGACTGGGTATAATTCACCC.

About this clone itself: The DNA ends 3 residues before the CDR3 does, and the rest of the CDR3 is filled in from the germline J gene. The chain carries TRBV7-9 and TRBJ1-1; D uncertain. The CDR3 runs 11 residues. V shed 6 bases and J shed 1 base, with 3 bases lying between them. Germline V gene sequence: CDR1 SEHNR, CDR2 FQNEAQ (reference sequence). Partial CDR3 DNA: TGTGCCAGCAGGGCGAACACTGAA. Translation: CASRANTE. The CDR3 in its entirety is CASRANTEAFF.

Worth noting for this clone: Read sequence stops 3 residues before the CDR3 end, and the germline J gene provides the missing end. The rearrangement links TRBV20-1 to TRBJ2-3, with TRBD1 as a possible D gene (5 bases). The CDR3 is 14 amino acids. Germline CDR1 and CDR2: DFQATT and SNEGSKA (reference sequence). Between the trimmed V and J ends, which lost 0 bases and 4 bases, there was a span of 11 bases. The CDR3 reads CSAREKVRADTQYF. CDR3 DNA, as far as it was read: TGCAGTGCTAGAGAAAAGGTCAGGGCAGATACG.

With respect to this clone: The read stops 3 residues short of the end of the CDR3; the missing end is completed from the germline J gene. The chain employs TRBV20-1 and TRBJ1-4, with 8 bases fitting TRBD1. CDR3 length: 16 amino acids. CDR1 and CDR2 from the germline V gene are DFQATT and SNEGSKA (reference sequence). Unmatched junction bases numbered 15, after V lost 5 bases and J lost 7 bases. The CDR3 loop reads CSAQHSRYRGTEKLFF. CDR3 DNA, as far as it was read: TGCAGTGCTCAACACAGCAGGTACAGGGGGACTGAAAAA.

Of note for this clone: The read gets to within 3 residues of the CDR3 end, and the germline J gene fills in the rest. The chain couples TRBV6-2 or TRBV6-3 to TRBJ2-1; 10 bases agree with TRBD2. Trimming cost V 5 bases and J 4 bases; bases outside gene matches: 5. The CDR3 loop spans 15 amino acids. Per germline, CDR1 MNHEY and CDR2 SVGEGT. The CDR3 sequence: CASSASGRVYNEQFF. The DNA read from the CDR3 is TGTGCCAGCAGTGCCAGCGGGAGGGTGTACAATGAG.

Here the CDR3 reads CASSRSGFSYNDYTF. CDR3 DNA (partial): TGTGCCAGCTCACGGAGCGGTTTCTCCTACAATGAC. The chain links TRBV18 to TRBJ1-2; D remains ambiguous. The read terminates 3 residues ahead of where the CDR3 ends, so the germline J gene completes it. The CDR3 has 15 residues. From germline, CDR1 is KGHSH and CDR2 LQKENI. The full variable domain, completed using reference TRBV18 and TRBJ1-2, is NAGVMQNPRHLVRRRGQEARLRCSPMKGHSHVYWYRQLPEEGLKFMVYLQKENIIDESGMPKERFSAEFPKEGPSILRIQQVVRGDSAAYFCASSRSGFSYNDYTFGSGTRLTVV.

As for this clone: The read comes to an end 3 residues before the CDR3 does, leaving the germline J gene to fill in the end. The chain has TRBV18 and TRBJ2-7; 9 positions match TRBD1. This CDR3 contains 14 residues. The V and J ends lost 6 bases and 4 bases, in that order; junction bases with no gene match: 7. CDR1 and CDR2 (germline): KGHSH, LQKENI. The CDR3 loop is CASSLDRGSYEQYF. The part of the CDR3 DNA that was read is TGTGCCAGCTCCCTGGACAGGGGTTCGTACGAG. Supplemented by reference TRBV18 and TRBJ2-7, the full variable domain reads NAGVMQNPRHLVRRRGQEARLRCSPMKGHSHVYWYRQLPEEGLKFMVYLQKENIIDESGMPKERFSAEFPKEGPSILRIQQVVRGDSAAYFCASSLDRGSYEQYFGPGTRLTVT.

To note about this clone: The read comes to an end 3 residues before the CDR3 does, leaving the germline J gene to fill in the end. This chain connects TRBV20-1 to TRBJ2-3; D ambiguous. The CDR3 length is 11 residues. Trimming shortened V by 4 bases and J by 3 bases, and 5 bases separated the two germline ends. Germline V lookup: CDR1 DFQATT, CDR2 SNEGSKA (reference sequence). CDR3 sequence: CSAIITDTQYF. The covered CDR3 bases are TGCAGTGCTATTATTACAGATACG.

A note on this clone: The sequence runs out 3 residues before the end of the CDR3; the remainder is reconstructed from the germline J gene. This chain uses TRBV19 with TRBJ1-1; 10 positions match TRBD1. CDR1 LNHDA and CDR2 SQIVND come from the germline V gene (reference sequence). J gave up 4 bases and V 7 bases, and 18 bases lay outside the gene matches. The CDR3 sequence is 18 residues long. The CDR3 spells CASNSPPFSGTGATEAFF. CDR3 DNA, as far as it was read: TGTGCCAGTAACTCTCCCCCGTTCTCCGGGACAGGGGCCACTGAA.

Points on this clone: The read gets to within 3 residues of the CDR3 end, and the germline J gene fills in the rest. The chain is built from TRBV28 and TRBJ2-7; 10 bases agree with TRBD2. J gave up 4 bases and V 5 bases, and 8 bases lay outside the gene matches. The CDR3 is 15 residues long. The germline V gene has CDR1 MDHEN and CDR2 SYDVKM. CDR3: CASSLIAGGAYEQYF. The DNA read from the CDR3 is TGTGCCAGCAGTCTTATAGCGGGAGGAGCATACGAG.

Concerning this clone itself: Read sequence stops 3 residues before the CDR3 end, and the germline J gene provides the missing end. The gene calls are TRBV19 and TRBJ2-7; TRBD2 aligns across 7 bases. Germline V gene lookup returns CDR1 LNHDA and CDR2 SQIVND (reference sequence). CDR3 length: 14 amino acids. V dropped 1 base and J dropped 3; count of bases not matched to a gene: 3. The CDR3 DNA, read in part, is TGTGCCAGTAGTATAGCCGGCGGGAGCTACGAG. Protein product: CASSIAGGSYE. The entire CDR3 reads CASSIAGGSYEQYF.

Notes on this clone: The read ends 3 residues before the CDR3 terminus; that terminus is restored from the germline J gene. The chain has TRBV5-1 and TRBJ2-5; 8 bases line up with TRBD2. The J segment lost 1 base and the V segment lost 2 bases, leaving 4 bases of the junction unmatched. This CDR3 spans 15 amino acids. Looked up from germline, CDR1 is SGHRS and CDR2 is YFSETQ. Incomplete CDR3 DNA: TGCGCCAGCAGCTTTCTAGCGGGTAGCCAAGAGACC. It yields the protein CASSFLAGSQET. The full CDR3 reads CASSFLAGSQETQYF.